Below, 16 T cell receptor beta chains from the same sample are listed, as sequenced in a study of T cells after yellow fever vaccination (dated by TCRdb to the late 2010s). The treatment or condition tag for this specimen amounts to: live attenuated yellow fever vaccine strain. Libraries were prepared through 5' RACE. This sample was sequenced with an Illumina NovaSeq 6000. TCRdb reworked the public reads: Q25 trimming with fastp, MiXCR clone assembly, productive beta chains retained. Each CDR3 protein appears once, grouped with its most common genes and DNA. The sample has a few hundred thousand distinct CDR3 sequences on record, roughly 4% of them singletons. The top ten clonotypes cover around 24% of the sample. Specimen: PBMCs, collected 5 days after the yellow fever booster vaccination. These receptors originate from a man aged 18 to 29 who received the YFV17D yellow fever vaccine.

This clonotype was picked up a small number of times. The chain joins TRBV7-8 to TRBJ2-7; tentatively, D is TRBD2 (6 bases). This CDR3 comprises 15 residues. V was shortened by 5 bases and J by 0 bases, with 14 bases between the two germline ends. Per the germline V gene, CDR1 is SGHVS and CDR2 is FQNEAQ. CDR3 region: CASSPARGSSYEQYV. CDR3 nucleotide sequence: TGTGCCAGCAGCCCGGCACGGGGGAGCTCCTACGAGCAGTACGTC.

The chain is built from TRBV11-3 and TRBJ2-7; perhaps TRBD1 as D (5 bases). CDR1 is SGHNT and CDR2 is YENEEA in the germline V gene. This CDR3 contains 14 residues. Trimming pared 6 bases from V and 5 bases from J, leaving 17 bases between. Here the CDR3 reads CASSFDREPNEQYV. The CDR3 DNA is TGTGCCAGCAGTTTCGACAGAGAGCCGAACGAGCAGTACGTC.

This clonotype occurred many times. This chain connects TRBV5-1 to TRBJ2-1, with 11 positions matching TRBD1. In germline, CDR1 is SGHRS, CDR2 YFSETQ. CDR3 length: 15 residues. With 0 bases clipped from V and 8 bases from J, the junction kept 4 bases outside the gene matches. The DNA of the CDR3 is TGCGCCAGCAGCTTGGAGGGACAGGGGGGCGATGAGCAGTTCTTC. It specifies CASSLEGQGGDEQFF.

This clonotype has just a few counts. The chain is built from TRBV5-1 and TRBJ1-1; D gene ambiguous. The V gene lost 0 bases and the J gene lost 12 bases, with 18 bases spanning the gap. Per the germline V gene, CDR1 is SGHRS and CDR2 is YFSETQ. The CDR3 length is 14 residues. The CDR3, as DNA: TGCGCCAGCAGCTTGGAGTCTACTCTCCCAACCCCTTTCTTT. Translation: CASSLESTLPTPFF. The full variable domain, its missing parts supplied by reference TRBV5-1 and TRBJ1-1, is KAGVTQTPRYLIKTRGQQVTLSCSPISGHRSVSWYQQTPGQGLQFLFEYFSETQRNKGNFPGRFSGRQFSNSRSEMNVSTLELGDSALYLCASSLESTLPTPFFGQGTRLTVV.

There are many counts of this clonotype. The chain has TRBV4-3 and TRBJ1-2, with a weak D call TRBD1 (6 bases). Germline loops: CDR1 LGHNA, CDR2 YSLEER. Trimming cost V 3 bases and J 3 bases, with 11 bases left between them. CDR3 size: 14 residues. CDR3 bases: TGCGCCAGCAGCCACGAACAGGGCTACTATGGCTACACCTTC. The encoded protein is CASSHEQGYYGYTF.

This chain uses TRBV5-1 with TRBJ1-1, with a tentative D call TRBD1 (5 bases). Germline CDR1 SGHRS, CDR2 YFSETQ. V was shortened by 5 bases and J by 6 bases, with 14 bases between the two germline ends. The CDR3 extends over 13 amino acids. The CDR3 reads CASRTREKAEAFF. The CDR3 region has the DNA TGCGCCAGCAGGACCAGGGAGAAGGCTGAAGCTTTCTTT.

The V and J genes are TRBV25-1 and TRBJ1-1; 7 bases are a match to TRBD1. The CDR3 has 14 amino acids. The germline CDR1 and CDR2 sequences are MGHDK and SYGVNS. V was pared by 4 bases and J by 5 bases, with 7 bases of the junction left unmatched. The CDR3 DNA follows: TGTGCCAGCAGTGCGACAGGGTTAGGTACTGAAGCTTTCTTT. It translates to CASSATGLGTEAFF.

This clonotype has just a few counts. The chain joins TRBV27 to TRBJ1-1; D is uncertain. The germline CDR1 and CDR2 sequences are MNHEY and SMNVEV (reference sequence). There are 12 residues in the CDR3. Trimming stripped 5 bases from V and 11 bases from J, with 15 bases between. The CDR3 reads CASSTKPGRAFF. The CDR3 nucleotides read TGTGCCAGCAGTACAAAACCGGGAAGGGCTTTCTTT.

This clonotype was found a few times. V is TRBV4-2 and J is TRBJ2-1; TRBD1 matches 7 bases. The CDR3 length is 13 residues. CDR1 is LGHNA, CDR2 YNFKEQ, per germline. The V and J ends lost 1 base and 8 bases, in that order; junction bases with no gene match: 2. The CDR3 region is CASSQGGGDEQFF. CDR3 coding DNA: TGTGCCAGCAGCCAAGGAGGGGGCGATGAGCAGTTCTTC.

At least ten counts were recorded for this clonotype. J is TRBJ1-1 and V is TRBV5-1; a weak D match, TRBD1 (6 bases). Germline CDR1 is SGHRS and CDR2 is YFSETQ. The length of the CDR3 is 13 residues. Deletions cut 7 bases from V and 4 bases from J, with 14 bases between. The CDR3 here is CASVQGEGTEAFF. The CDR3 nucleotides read TGCGCCAGCGTACAGGGTGAAGGCACTGAAGCTTTCTTT.

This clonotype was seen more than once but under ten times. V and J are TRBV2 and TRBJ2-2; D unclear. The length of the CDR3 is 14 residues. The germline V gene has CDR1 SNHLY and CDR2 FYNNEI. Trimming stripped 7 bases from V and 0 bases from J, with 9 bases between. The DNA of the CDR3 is TGTGCCAGCAAGGCAGGTTCGAACACCGGGGAGCTGTTTTTT. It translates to CASKAGSNTGELFF.

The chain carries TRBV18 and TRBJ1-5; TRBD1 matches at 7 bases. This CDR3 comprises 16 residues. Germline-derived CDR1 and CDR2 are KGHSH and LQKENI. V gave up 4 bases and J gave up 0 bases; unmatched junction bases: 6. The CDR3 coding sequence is TGTGCCAGCTCACTAACGGACAGGAATAGCAATCAGCCCCAGCATTTT. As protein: CASSLTDRNSNQPQHF.

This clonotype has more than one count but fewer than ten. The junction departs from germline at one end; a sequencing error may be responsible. The CDR3 loop reads CASSVTEYTEAFF. The CDR3 DNA reads TGTGCCAGCAGCGTAACGGAGTACACTGAAGCTTTCTTT. The J gene is TRBJ1-1, the V gene TRBV7-3; no firm D call. The CDR3 totals 13 residues. Germline CDR1 and CDR2: SGHTA and FQGTGA.

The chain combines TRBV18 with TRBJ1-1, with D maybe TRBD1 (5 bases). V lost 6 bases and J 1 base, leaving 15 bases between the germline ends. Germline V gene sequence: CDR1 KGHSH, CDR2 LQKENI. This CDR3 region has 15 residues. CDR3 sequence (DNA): TGTGCCAGCTCTCCGGGGCGTGGGGCGAACACTGAAGCTTTCTTT. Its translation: CASSPGRGANTEAFF.

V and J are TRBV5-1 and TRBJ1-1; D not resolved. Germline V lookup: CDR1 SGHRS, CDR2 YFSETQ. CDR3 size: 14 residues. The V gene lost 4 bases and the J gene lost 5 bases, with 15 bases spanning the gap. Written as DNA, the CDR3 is TGCGCCAGCAGCGGCCTCGGGGTCGGAACTGAAGCTTTCTTT. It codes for CASSGLGVGTEAFF.

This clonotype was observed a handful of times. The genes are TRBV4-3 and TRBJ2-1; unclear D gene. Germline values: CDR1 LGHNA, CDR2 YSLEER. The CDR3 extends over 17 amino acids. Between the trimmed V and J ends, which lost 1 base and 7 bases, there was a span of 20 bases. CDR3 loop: CASSQVVVWTESNEQFF. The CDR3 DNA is TGCGCCAGCAGCCAAGTCGTTGTCTGGACGGAATCGAATGAGCAGTTCTTC.